This TCR beta chain was observed in a study of human T cells and chemical hapten exposure. Study-wide context: Chiefly women, the patients showed alopecia areata, totalis or universalis.

Time point in this sample: patch test 1, 2 weeks after DPC sensitization. Noted treatment: therapeutic diphenylcyclopropenone sensitization with weekly scalp DPC. TCRdb itself ran the RACE reads through MiXCR, one entry per CDR3 protein. This table has about 340,000 distinct CDR3 sequences, around 7% appearing once. At least ten counts were recorded for this clonotype. The germline V gene has CDR1 SGHDN and CDR2 FVKESK. The V end lost 1 base, the J end lost 4 bases, and 13 bases lay between the germline ends. The CDR3 loop spans 15 amino acids. The chain joins TRBV14 to TRBJ1-1, with D possibly TRBD1 on 6 matching bases. Here the sequenced sample was whole blood, taken in connection with sensitization to the hapten diphenylcyclopropenone (DPC). The TCR originated in a woman under 30 with alopecia areata. Some clones in this sample may be carry-over from other donors' samples. The CDR3 reads CASSQGAGGPTEAFF. The CDR3, as DNA: TGTGCCAGCAGCCAAGGAGCTGGGGGGCCCACTGAAGCTTTCTTT.